These 32 T cell receptor beta chains originate from one sample sequenced in a study of CD8 T cells in ankylosing spondylitis. Whole-study findings and limits: Seven to nine highly homologous variants formed a TCR beta motif that appeared characteristic of ankylosing spondylitis blood.

TCRdb itself ran the 5' RACE reads through MiXCR, one entry per CDR3 protein. Altogether some 400,000 distinct CDR3 sequences are present, around 24% being singletons, with the ten largest covering roughly a sixth. Their antigens are not known. Input material: blood, either unsorted or a sorted T cell fraction (not recorded which). These receptors all stem from a male donor with ankylosing spondylitis.

The chain recombines TRBV7-6 with TRBJ2-3, with TRBD2 as a possible D gene (5 bases). V lost 5 bases and J 3 bases, leaving 18 bases between the germline ends. The CDR3 consists of 16 residues. The germline gives CDR1 SGHVS, CDR2 FNYEAQ. The CDR3 loop reads CASSLGLERLTDTQYF. In nucleotides, the CDR3 is TGTGCCAGCAGCCTCGGCCTAGAGCGGCTTACAGATACGCAGTATTTT. Using reference TRBV7-6 and TRBJ2-3 for the parts outside the CDR3, the full variable domain is GAGVSQSPRYKVTKRGQDVALRCDPISGHVSLYWYRQALGQGPEFLTYFNYEAQQDKSGLPNDRFSAERPEGSISTLTIQRTEQRDSAMYRCASSLGLERLTDTQYFGPGTRLTVL.

In this sample, this clonotype turned up many times. This chain uses TRBV29-1 with TRBJ1-4; tentatively, D is TRBD1 (6 bases). The germline CDR1 and CDR2 sequences are SQVTM and ANQGSEA. The CDR3 length is 14 residues. Between the trimmed V and J ends, which lost 4 bases and 7 bases, there was a span of 16 bases. The CDR3 loop reads CSVARAGAGEKLFF. For the CDR3, the DNA is TGCAGCGTTGCGAGGGCGGGGGCAGGTGAAAAACTGTTTTTT.

This clonotype appeared a few times. The chain is built from TRBV20-1 and TRBJ2-1, with TRBD2 matching over 10 bases. Germline V gene sequence: CDR1 DFQATT, CDR2 SNEGSKA (reference sequence). There are 14 residues in the CDR3. The V gene end was trimmed by 6 bases and the J gene end by 8 bases; junction bases not matched to a gene: 10. The CDR3 nucleotides read TGCAGTGCACCTCGGACTAGCGGTATCTATGAGCAGTTCTTC. Encoded protein: CSAPRTSGIYEQFF.

This clonotype has only one observation. This rearrangement joins TRBV7-6 to TRBJ2-7, with 8 positions matching TRBD1. The CDR3 loop spans 14 amino acids. With 5 bases clipped from V and 7 bases from J, the junction kept 10 bases outside the gene matches. Germline V lookup: CDR1 SGHVS, CDR2 FNYEAQ. The CDR3 nucleotides are TGTGCCAGCAGCCCCGGGACAGGCTCCTGGGAGCAGTACTTC. It encodes CASSPGTGSWEQYF.

This chain links TRBV4-3 with TRBJ2-4, with D tentatively TRBD1 (6 bases). Trimming took 4 bases from V and 3 from J, leaving 16 bases between them. This CDR3 comprises 16 residues. Germline assignment: CDR1 LGHNA and CDR2 YSLEER. CDR3 in amino acids: CASSLRIGGGKNIQYF. CDR3 coding DNA: TGCGCCAGCAGCCTACGAATAGGGGGTGGCAAAAACATTCAGTACTTC.

This clonotype was observed a handful of times. The chain is built from TRBV20-1 and TRBJ2-7; TRBD2 agrees at 7 bases. Losses at the gene ends were 4 bases for V and 3 bases for J; bases not matched to a gene: 9. Germline V gene lookup returns CDR1 DFQATT and CDR2 SNEGSKA (reference sequence). CDR3 length: 14 amino acids. The CDR3 is CSATRLADVYEQYF. As DNA, the CDR3 is TGCAGTGCTACCCGACTAGCAGATGTCTACGAGCAGTACTTC.

The V gene is TRBV12-3 or TRBV12-4, the J gene TRBJ1-6; D ambiguous. The ends were cut back, 7 bases at V and 8 bases at J, with 12 bases in the middle. The CDR3 has 13 residues. The CDR3 loop is CASTDSRDSPLHF. CDR3 in DNA: TGTGCCAGCACCGACTCTAGAGATTCACCCCTCCACTTT.

The V and J genes are TRBV6-4 and TRBJ2-2; unclear D gene. Germline CDR1 reads MRHNA; CDR2 reads SNTAGT. V dropped 2 bases and J dropped 6 bases, with 10 bases sitting between them. CDR3 size: 14 residues. The CDR3 nucleotides read TGTGCCAGCAGTGACCGACCAGGAGCCGGGGAGCTGTTTTTT. It translates to CASSDRPGAGELFF.

The V and J genes are TRBV7-9 and TRBJ1-1; D remains ambiguous. Trimming cost V 3 bases and J 0 bases, with 8 bases left between them. CDR1 is SEHNR, CDR2 FQNEAQ, per germline (reference sequence). The CDR3 runs 14 residues. CDR3 loop: CASSFTALNTEAFF. CDR3 DNA: TGTGCCAGCAGCTTTACAGCGCTGAACACTGAAGCTTTCTTT.

The chain employs TRBV19 and TRBJ1-1; D not certain. The CDR3 length is 12 residues. Per the germline V gene, CDR1 is LNHDA and CDR2 is SQIVND (reference sequence). Deletions cut 6 bases from V and 0 bases from J, with 5 bases between. CDR3 amino acids: CASRDMNTEAFF. The CDR3 bases are TGTGCCAGTAGAGACATGAACACTGAAGCTTTCTTT.

CDR3 sequence reads: CASSLASLIHEQYF. CDR3 nucleotides: TGTGCCAGCAGTTTAGCGTCCCTGATCCACGAGCAGTACTTC. The chain has TRBV12-3 or TRBV12-4 and TRBJ2-7; D is uncertain. Between the trimmed V and J ends, which lost 0 bases and 5 bases, there was a span of 11 bases. CDR3 length equals 14 residues.

This clonotype was seen ten or more times. The chain couples TRBV7-8 to TRBJ2-3, with D hard to call. Trimming removed 1 base at V and 0 bases at J, with 8 bases between. The CDR3 totals 15 residues. From germline, CDR1 is SGHVS and CDR2 FQNEAQ. The CDR3 is CASSLGGFSTDTQYF. CDR3 DNA sequence: TGTGCCAGCAGCTTAGGTGGCTTTAGCACAGATACGCAGTATTTT.

This clonotype was picked up a small number of times. This chain links TRBV20-1 with TRBJ1-1, with a possible D match to TRBD1 (6 bases). This CDR3 has 15 residues. Germline V gives CDR1 DFQATT, CDR2 SNEGSKA (reference sequence). Trimming removed 1 base from V and 1 base from J, with 13 bases in between. The CDR3 region is CSARVEGGPNTEAFF. CDR3 nucleotides: TGCAGTGCTAGAGTCGAGGGGGGGCCGAACACTGAAGCTTTCTTT.

This clonotype was seen a few times. V and J are TRBV5-1 and TRBJ2-3, with D perhaps TRBD1 (6 bases). CDR1 SGHRS and CDR2 YFSETQ come from the germline V gene. The CDR3 loop spans 14 amino acids. Trimming cost V 0 bases and J 3 bases, with 8 bases left between them. CDR3 region: CASSLGQETDTQYF. The CDR3 DNA is TGCGCCAGCAGCTTGGGACAGGAGACAGATACGCAGTATTTT.

In its sample, this clonotype was seen many times. This sequence joins TRBV6-6 and TRBJ1-1; TRBD1 matches 7 bases. CDR1 and CDR2 (germline): MNHNY, SVGAGI (reference sequence). The V and J ends lost 3 bases and 8 bases, in that order; junction bases with no gene match: 3. The CDR3 extends over 12 amino acids. This CDR3 reads CASSYGDREAFF. Written as DNA, the CDR3 is TGTGCCAGCAGTTATGGGGACAGAGAAGCTTTCTTT.

The chain uses TRBV6-5 and TRBJ2-2; D unclear. This CDR3 contains 15 residues. V dropped 2 bases and J dropped 0 bases, with 7 bases sitting between them. Looked up from germline, CDR1 is MNHEY and CDR2 is SVGAGI. CDR3 region: CASSYTRANTGELFF. CDR3 coding DNA: TGTGCCAGCAGTTACACTCGTGCGAACACCGGGGAGCTGTTTTTT.

The chain uses TRBV19 and TRBJ2-1; TRBD2 matches at 7 bases. Unmatched junction bases numbered 14, after V lost 4 bases and J lost 8 bases. Germline V gene lookup returns CDR1 LNHDA and CDR2 SQIVND (reference sequence). This CDR3 has 16 residues. CDR3 amino acids: CASSTRAAGVRDEQFF. In nucleotides, the CDR3 is TGTGCCAGTAGTACCAGGGCGGCGGGAGTCAGGGATGAGCAGTTCTTC.

This clonotype turned up a few times. V is TRBV5-5 and J is TRBJ2-5, with a weak D call TRBD1 (6 bases). The CDR3 is 15 amino acids. Trimming stripped 1 base from V and 6 bases from J, with 16 bases between. CDR1 and CDR2 from the germline V gene are SGHKS and YYEKEE (reference sequence). In DNA form, the CDR3 reads TGTGCCAGCAGCTTGTCACAGGGATGGGAGAAGACCCAGTACTTC. It codes for CASSLSQGWEKTQYF.

The table lists this clonotype with a few counts. V gene TRBV7-9 combines with J gene TRBJ2-3; maybe TRBD2 (5 bases). The CDR3 is 14 amino acids. The V and J ends lost 6 bases and 1 base respectively, with 11 bases between them. Germline V gene data show CDR1 as SEHNR and CDR2 as FQNEAQ (reference sequence). The CDR3 DNA is TGTGCCAGCAGACCCAGCGGAGGCACAGATACGCAGTATTTT. As protein: CASRPSGGTDTQYF.

A few counts support this clonotype. The J gene is TRBJ1-5, the V gene TRBV3-1, with D hard to call. Trimming took off 0 bases at V and 4 bases at J, with 7 bases between the two ends. This CDR3 comprises 14 residues. Germline lookup yields CDR1 LGHDT and CDR2 YNNKEL (reference sequence). The DNA of the CDR3 is TGTGCCAGCAGCCAAGATTCGGGGAATCAGCCCCAGCATTTT. Protein product: CASSQDSGNQPQHF.

This clonotype was found a few times. The rearrangement uses TRBV5-1 and TRBJ1-3; TRBD1 aligns across 8 bases. Looked up from germline, CDR1 is SGHRS and CDR2 is YFSETQ. V shed 3 bases and J 4 bases; nucleotides not matched to a gene: 12. The CDR3 has 17 residues. CDR3 sequence reads: CASSSQQGGSKGNTIYF. CDR3 nucleotide sequence: TGCGCCAGCAGCTCCCAACAGGGGGGCTCGAAAGGAAACACCATATATTTT.

In its sample, this clonotype was seen many times. The rearrangement links TRBV5-1 to TRBJ2-1, with TRBD2 matching over 10 bases. There are 16 residues in the CDR3. Germline CDR1 SGHRS, CDR2 YFSETQ. The junction had 9 bases not matched to a gene; V was cut back by 6 bases and J by 3 bases. CDR3 sequence reads: CASTRGLADYYNEQFF. The CDR3 DNA reads TGCGCCAGCACCCGCGGACTAGCGGATTACTACAATGAGCAGTTCTTC.

This clonotype was seen only a few times. This chain connects TRBV28 to TRBJ2-7; D is perhaps TRBD1 (5 bases). The germline V and J ends were trimmed by 3 bases and 6 bases, with 12 bases remaining between them. The CDR3 runs 13 residues. Germline loops: CDR1 MDHEN, CDR2 SYDVKM. Here the CDR3 DNA reads TGTGCCAGCAGTTTGCAGGGTCCCCGCGAGCAGTACTTC. The encoded protein is CASSLQGPREQYF.

The sample holds a few counts of this clonotype. The chain carries TRBV5-1 and TRBJ2-1; D unresolved. The CDR3 is 17 amino acids. CDR1 SGHRS and CDR2 YFSETQ come from the germline V gene. Between the trimmed V and J ends, which lost 0 bases and 0 bases, there was a span of 13 bases. The CDR3: CASSLAWKTDSYNEQFF. DNA for the CDR3: TGCGCCAGCAGCTTGGCCTGGAAAACAGACTCCTACAATGAGCAGTTCTTC.

This clonotype was detected only a few times. V usage is TRBV6-2 or TRBV6-3 and J usage is TRBJ2-7, with 7 bases lining up with TRBD1. V lost 6 bases, J lost 6 bases, and 5 bases stayed unmatched. Germline V CDR1 and CDR2: MNHEY, SVGEGT. This CDR3 is 12 amino acids long. The DNA for the CDR3 is TGTGCCAGCAGCAGACAGGGTTCCGAGCAGTACTTC. This encodes CASSRQGSEQYF.

This clonotype was counted only a few times. The chain recombines TRBV29-1 with TRBJ2-3, with D maybe TRBD2 (6 bases). The length of the CDR3 is 13 residues. V was trimmed by 3 bases and J by 4 bases, leaving 11 bases between them. Germline CDR1 SQVTM, CDR2 ANQGSEA. The CDR3 region is CSVEDREPDTQYF. In DNA form, the CDR3 reads TGCAGCGTTGAGGACCGGGAGCCAGATACGCAGTATTTT.

The table lists this clonotype with many counts. This chain uses TRBV18 with TRBJ2-7; D unclear. Trimming cost V 2 bases and J 5 bases, with 7 bases left between them. CDR1 is KGHSH, CDR2 LQKENI, per germline. The length of the CDR3 is 12 residues. The CDR3 loop is CASSPESHEQYF. CDR3 nucleotides: TGTGCCAGCTCACCAGAATCCCACGAGCAGTACTTC.

Only a few counts were recorded for this clonotype. The V and J genes are TRBV12-3 or TRBV12-4 and TRBJ1-1; TRBD1 is a possible D gene (5 bases). Trimming pared 7 bases from V and 8 bases from J, leaving 17 bases between. CDR3 length: 13 amino acids. CDR3 DNA: TGTGCCAGCACCTCTCGTAGGGACGTAGAAGCTTTCTTT. It yields the protein CASTSRRDVEAFF.

This clonotype was observed a handful of times. The chain recombines TRBV12-3 or TRBV12-4 with TRBJ2-3; 9 bases are shared with TRBD1. Trimming at V came to 0 bases and at J to 7 bases, leaving 8 bases not matched to a gene. The CDR3 spans 16 residues. Here the CDR3 reads CASSLAGTGRSNTQYF. The CDR3 DNA sequence: TGTGCCAGCAGTTTAGCCGGGACAGGGCGGTCGAATACGCAGTATTTT.

V usage is TRBV5-1 and J usage is TRBJ2-7; 9 bases line up with TRBD1. There are 15 residues in the CDR3. V shed 0 bases and J 5 bases; nucleotides not matched to a gene: 6. From germline, CDR1 is SGHRS and CDR2 YFSETQ. DNA for the CDR3: TGCGCCAGCAGCTTGGGACAGGGGGGGACCCACGAGCAGTACTTC. It specifies CASSLGQGGTHEQYF.

The J gene is TRBJ2-3, the V gene TRBV18; TRBD2 matches at 11 bases. Germline V gene sequence: CDR1 KGHSH, CDR2 LQKENI. J gave up 3 bases and V 2 bases, and 7 bases lay outside the gene matches. This CDR3 is 17 amino acids long. This CDR3 reads CASSPFPLAGGTDTQYF. CDR3 sequence (DNA): TGTGCCAGCTCACCATTCCCGCTAGCGGGAGGAACAGATACGCAGTATTTT.

This clonotype was recorded many times. The J gene is TRBJ2-2, the V gene TRBV4-2; TRBD2 matches at 8 bases. The CDR3 consists of 14 residues. V shed 6 bases, J shed 3 bases, and the junction held 3 bases outside the gene matches. Looked up from germline, CDR1 is LGHNA and CDR2 is YNFKEQ. The CDR3 DNA sequence: TGTGCCAGCAGAAGACTAGCGCACACCGGGGAGCTGTTTTTT. Amino acid sequence: CASRRLAHTGELFF.